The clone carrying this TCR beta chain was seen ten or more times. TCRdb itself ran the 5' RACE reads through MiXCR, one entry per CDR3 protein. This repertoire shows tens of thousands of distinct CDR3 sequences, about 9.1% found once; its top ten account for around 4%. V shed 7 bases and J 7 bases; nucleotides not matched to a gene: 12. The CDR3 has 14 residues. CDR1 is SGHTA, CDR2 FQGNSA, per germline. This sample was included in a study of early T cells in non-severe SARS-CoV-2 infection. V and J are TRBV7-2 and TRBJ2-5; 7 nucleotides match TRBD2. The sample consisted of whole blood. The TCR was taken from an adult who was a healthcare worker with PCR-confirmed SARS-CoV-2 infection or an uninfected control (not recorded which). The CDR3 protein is CASNRMSGTGTQYF. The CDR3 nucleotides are TGTGCCAGCAACCGAATGAGCGGGACCGGGACCCAGTACTTC.